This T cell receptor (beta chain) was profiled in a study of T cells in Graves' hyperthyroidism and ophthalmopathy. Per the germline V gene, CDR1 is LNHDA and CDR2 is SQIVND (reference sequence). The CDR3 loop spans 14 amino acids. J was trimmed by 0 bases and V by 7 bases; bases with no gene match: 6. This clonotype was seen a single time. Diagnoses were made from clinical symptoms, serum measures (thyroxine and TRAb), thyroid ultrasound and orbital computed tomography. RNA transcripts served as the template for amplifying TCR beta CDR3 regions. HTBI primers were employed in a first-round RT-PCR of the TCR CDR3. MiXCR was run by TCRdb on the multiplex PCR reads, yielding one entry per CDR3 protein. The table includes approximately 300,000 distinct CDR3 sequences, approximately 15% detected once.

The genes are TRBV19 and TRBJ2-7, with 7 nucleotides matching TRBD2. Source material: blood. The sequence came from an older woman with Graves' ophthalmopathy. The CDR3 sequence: CASKIRGSSYEQYF. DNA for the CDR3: TGTGCCAGTAAGATTCGCGGGAGCTCCTACGAGCAGTACTTC. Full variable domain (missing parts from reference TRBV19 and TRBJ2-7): DGGITQSPKYLFRKEGQNVTLSCEQNLNHDAMYWYRQDPGQGLRLIYYSQIVNDFQKGDIAEGYSVSREKKESFPLTVTSAQKNPTAFYLCASKIRGSSYEQYFGPGTRLTVT.